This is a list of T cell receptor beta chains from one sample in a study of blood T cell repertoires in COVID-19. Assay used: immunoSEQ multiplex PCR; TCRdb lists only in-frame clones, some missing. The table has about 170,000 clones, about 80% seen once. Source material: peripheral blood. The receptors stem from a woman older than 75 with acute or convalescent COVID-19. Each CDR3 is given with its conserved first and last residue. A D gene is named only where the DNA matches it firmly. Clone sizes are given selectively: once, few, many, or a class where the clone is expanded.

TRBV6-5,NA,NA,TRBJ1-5,CASRKTGNSNQPQHF,TGTGCCAGCAGAAAAACAGGGAATAGCAATCAGCCCCAGCATTTT
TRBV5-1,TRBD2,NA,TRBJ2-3,CASSRLAGEVTDTQYF,TGCGCCAGCAGCCGACTAGCGGGAGAAGTCACAGATACGCAGTATTTT
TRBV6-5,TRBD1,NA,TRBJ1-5,CASSYDRAQPQHF,TGTGCCAGCAGTTACGACAGGGCCCAGCCCCAGCATTTT
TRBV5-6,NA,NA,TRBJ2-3,CASSLAGGMSTDTQYF,TGTGCCAGCAGCTTGGCGGGCGGGATGAGCACAGATACGCAGTATTTT
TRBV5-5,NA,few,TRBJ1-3,CASSLGGWRSGNTIYF,TGTGCCAGCAGCTTGGGAGGGTGGCGCTCTGGAAACACCATATATTTT
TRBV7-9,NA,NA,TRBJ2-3,CASSLEGEPTDTQYF,TGTGCCAGCAGCTTAGAAGGGGAACCCACAGATACGCAGTATTTT
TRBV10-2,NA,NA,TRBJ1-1,CASSAGGLKNTEAFF,TGCGCCAGCAGTGCGGGGGGGCTAAAGAACACTGAAGCTTTCTTT
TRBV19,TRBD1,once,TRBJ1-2,CASSPGTGLSYGYTF,TGTGCCAGTAGCCCCGGGACAGGGCTTTCCTATGGCTACACCTTC
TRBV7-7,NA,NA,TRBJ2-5,CASSFEGAEETQYF,TGTGCCAGCAGCTTCGAAGGGGCGGAAGAGACCCAGTACTTC
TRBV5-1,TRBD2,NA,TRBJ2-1,CASSYSGRAEINEQFF,TGCGCCAGCAGTTATAGTGGGAGGGCGGAAATCAATGAGCAGTTCTTC
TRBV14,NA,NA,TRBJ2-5,CASSPGASGILETQYF,TGTGCCAGCAGCCCGGGGGCTAGCGGCATCTTGGAGACCCAGTACTTC
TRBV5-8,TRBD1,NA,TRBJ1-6,CASSRGQGNSPLHF,TGTGCCAGCAGCAGGGGGCAAGGGAATTCACCCCTCCACTTT
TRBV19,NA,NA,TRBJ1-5,CASTGSSNQPQHF,TGTGCCAGTACGGGGTCAAGCAATCAGCCCCAGCATTTT
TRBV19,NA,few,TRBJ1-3,CASSAYDSTIYF,TGTGCCAGTAGTGCTTACGACAGCACCATATATTTT
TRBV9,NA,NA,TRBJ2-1,CASSPSFRVASPQFF,TGTGCCAGCAGCCCCTCTTTTCGGGTGGCCAGTCCTCAGTTCTTC
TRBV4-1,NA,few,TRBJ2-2,CASSQDGRGTGELFF,TGCGCCAGCAGCCAAGATGGTAGAGGAACCGGGGAGCTGTTTTTT
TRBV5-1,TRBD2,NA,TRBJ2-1,CASSLGGLAEQFF,TGCGCCAGCAGCTTGGGGGGACTAGCGGAGCAGTTCTTC
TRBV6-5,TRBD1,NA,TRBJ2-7,CASSFGTGEEYF,TGTGCCAGCAGTTTCGGGACAGGCGAAGAGTACTTC
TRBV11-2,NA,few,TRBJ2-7,CASSHGGAVAYF,TGTGCCAGCAGCCATGGAGGCGCAGTTGCGTACTTC
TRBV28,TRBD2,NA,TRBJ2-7,CASRRTSGRVGEQYF,TGTGCCAGCAGGAGGACTAGCGGGAGGGTTGGGGAGCAGTACTTC
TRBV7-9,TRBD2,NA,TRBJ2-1,CASSGRLAGGPGEQFF,TGTGCCAGCAGCGGTAGACTAGCGGGAGGGCCGGGTGAGCAGTTCTTC
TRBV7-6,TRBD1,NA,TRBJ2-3,CASSLVAGGAFGMATDTQYF,TGTGCCAGCAGCTTAGTGGCAGGGGGCGCGTTTGGGATGGCCACAGATACGCAGTATTTT
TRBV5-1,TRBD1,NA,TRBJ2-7,CASRLSGTGRIEQYF,TGCGCCAGCAGGCTATCCGGGACAGGGCGAATCGAGCAGTACTTC
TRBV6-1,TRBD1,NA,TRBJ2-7,CASSEVLSTGGHEQYF,TGTGCCAGCAGTGAAGTCCTGTCGACAGGGGGCCACGAGCAGTACTTC
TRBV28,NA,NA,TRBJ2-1,CASSLSYSGVRFF,TGTGCCAGCAGTTTAAGCTATTCAGGTGTGAGGTTCTTC
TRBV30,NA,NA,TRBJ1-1,CAWSISTEAFF,TGTGCCTGGAGTATATCTACTGAAGCTTTCTTT
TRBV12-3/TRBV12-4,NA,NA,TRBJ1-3,CASSYGGNTIYF,TGTGCCAGCAGTTATGGCGGAAACACCATATATTTT